The rows below give T cell receptor beta chains drawn from one sample of a study of blood T cell repertoires in COVID-19. Sequencing used immunoSEQ multiplex PCR; TCRdb keeps in-frame clones, though not all of them. The table records 150,000 or so clones, about four fifths of them present only once. The source material was peripheral blood. The receptors here all came from a woman aged 55-75 years with COVID-19, enrolled during active disease. CDR3s include the opening cysteine and the closing phenylalanine or tryptophan. The D gene is left open where the match is weak. Size tells how often a clone was seen (once, few, many) or the class of an expanded clone, and some rows leave it out.

size	V	D	J	DNA	CDR3
.	TRBV6-5	TRBD2	TRBJ2-3	TGTGCCAGTCGGCGGGAGGGAGGCACAGATACGCAGTATTTT	CASRREGGTDTQYF
.	TRBV2	TRBD1	TRBJ2-1	TGTGCCAGCCGGGACAGGGTGATCAATGAGCAGTTCTTC	CASRDRVINEQFF
.	TRBV6-6	TRBD1	TRBJ2-5	TGTGCCAGCAGCGGACAGGGGGCGAACCCGACCCAGTACTTC	CASSGQGANPTQYF
many	TRBV5-6	.	TRBJ2-7	TGTGCCAGCAGCTTGGGGAGAATAGCCTACGAGCAGTACTTC	CASSLGRIAYEQYF
once	TRBV6-1	TRBD2	TRBJ2-5	TGTGCCAGCAGTGAACGGGGGGTCCAGGAGACCCAGTACTTC	CASSERGVQETQYF
.	TRBV5-4	.	TRBJ1-1	TGTGCCAGCAGCCTGACAGGGAACACTGAAGCTTTCTTT	CASSLTGNTEAFF
.	TRBV29-1	TRBD1	TRBJ1-2	TGCAGCGTTGAGGAGGGGGCAGGCTATGGCTACACCTTC	CSVEEGAGYGYTF
.	TRBV5-6	.	TRBJ2-2	TGTGCCAGCAGCTTGGGGGTTAGCCCCGGGGAGCTGTTTTTT	CASSLGVSPGELFF
.	TRBV11-1	TRBD1	TRBJ2-1	TGTGCCAGCAGCTTAAAGACAGGGGACAATGAGCAGTTCTTC	CASSLKTGDNEQFF
.	TRBV5-5	TRBD1	TRBJ1-6	TGTGCCAGCAGCTTCTGGGCGACAGGGGTTGATTCACCCCTCCACTTT	CASSFWATGVDSPLHF
once	TRBV5-5	TRBD1	TRBJ2-2	TGTGCCAGCAGGAGACAGGGATGGGACACCGGGGAGCTGTTTTTT	CASRRQGWDTGELFF
.	TRBV6-1	.	TRBJ2-1	TGTGCCAGCAGTGAATGGGGCGATGAGCAGTTCTTC	CASSEWGDEQFF
.	TRBV20-1	.	TRBJ2-3	TGCAGTGCGCGTATCACAGATACGCAGTATTTT	CSARITDTQYF
.	TRBV7-2	.	TRBJ1-2	TGTGCCAGCAGCTCGCCGGGAGCCCTCTATGGCTACACCTTC	CASSSPGALYGYTF
.	TRBV9	.	TRBJ2-2	TGTGCCAGCAGTTCGGGGGGCGTCACCGGGGAGCTGTTTTTT	CASSSGGVTGELFF
.	TRBV5-1	TRBD1	TRBJ2-7	TGCGCCAGCAGCTTTGTCGGACAGGGGGCCCCCTACGAGCAGTACTTC	CASSFVGQGAPYEQYF
once	TRBV18	.	TRBJ1-5	TGTGCCAGCTCACTAGGAAGGGGGTCCAATCAGCCCCAGCATTTT	CASSLGRGSNQPQHF
once	TRBV5-1	.	TRBJ2-3	TGCGCCAGCACCTCCCAACGTGGGAGGACAGATACGCAGTATTTT	CASTSQRGRTDTQYF
.	TRBV6-1	TRBD2	TRBJ2-7	TGTGCCAGCAGTGACGGGACTACCACCTCCTACGAGCAGTACTTC	CASSDGTTTSYEQYF
few	TRBV18	TRBD1	TRBJ1-6	TGTGCCAGCTCACCACTGACAGGGGGATATAATTCACCCCTCCACTTT	CASSPLTGGYNSPLHF
.	TRBV7-8	TRBD1	TRBJ1-4	TGTGCCAGCAGCCCTGGACAGGGCGAGGATAAACTGTTTTTT	CASSPGQGEDKLFF
.	TRBV5-8	.	TRBJ2-7	TGTGCCAGCAGCCTGGAAGCTTCCGTTCCGTACGAGCAGTACTTC	CASSLEASVPYEQYF
.	TRBV28	TRBD1	TRBJ1-2	TGTGCCAGCAGTTCTTCCGGACAGGAGGAGGCGGTTATAGGCTACACCTTC	CASSSSGQEEAVIGYTF
.	TRBV6-1	.	TRBJ1-4	TGTGCCAGCAGTGAAGCGTCACCGTTACAGGGAAAGTTTTTT	CASSEASPLQGKFF
.	TRBV7-9	.	TRBJ1-2	TGTGCCAGCAGCTTAGGCAGGGTTGAGTATGGCTACACCTTC	CASSLGRVEYGYTF
.	TRBV5-1	TRBD2	TRBJ2-5	TGCGCCAGCAGCCGACCTCCGACTAGCGGGGATCAAGAGACCCAGTACTTC	CASSRPPTSGDQETQYF